This record covers a single T cell receptor beta chain. Profiled with immunoSEQ multiplex PCR; TCRdb holds only in-frame clones, not every one. The sample records roughly 410,000 clones, 70% to 90% being singletons. The sample originates from a study of blood T cell repertoires in COVID-19. Study overall: Spain, Italy and the United States supplied samples that represented acute and convalescent COVID-19.

V gave up 7 bases and J gave up 4 bases, with 11 bases separating them. The CDR3 sequence is 13 residues long. Germline V lookup: CDR1 ENHRY, CDR2 SYGVKD. The chain employs TRBV10-3 and TRBJ1-3, with D perhaps TRBD1 (6 bases). Sequenced input: peripheral blood. This TCR derives from a man aged 40-55 years with acute or convalescent COVID-19. In DNA, the CDR3 is TGTGCCATCATGGGGGCGTCGGGAAACACCATATATTTT. Translation gives CAIMGASGNTIYF.